This T cell receptor beta chain was documented in a study of shared clonotypes between healthy human individuals. V was pared by 2 bases and J by 1 base, with 11 bases between. The CDR3 length is 15 residues. Germline V gene data show CDR1 as MDHEN and CDR2 as SYDVKM. As to this clone: Its specificity is not known.

In the naive CD8 group, cells lacked CD45RO and were positively selected for CCR7, so terminally differentiated effector memory CD45RA+ cells were left out. Assay runs were performed at deep level. The data were produced by immunoSEQ multiplex PCR, yet TCRdb's version contains in-frame clones alone and is incomplete. The data show around 620,000 clones, approximately 95% seen once. Study results and limitations: All-four-donor shared clonotypes had higher generation probabilities than non-shared clonotypes did.

The sequence came from a woman in her 30s in good health. The J gene is TRBJ1-1, the V gene TRBV28, with D perhaps matching TRBD1 (6 bases). The sequenced sample consisted of naive CD8+ T cells sorted from blood. The CDR3 sequence is CASSLTGSWNTEAFF. The CDR3 DNA follows: TGTGCCAGCAGTTTAACAGGGTCCTGGAACACTGAAGCTTTCTTT. The variable domain in full, with the rest retrieved from reference TRBV28 and TRBJ1-1, is DVKVTQSSRYLVKRTGEKVFLECVQDMDHENMFWYRQDPGLGLRLIYFSYDVKMKEKGDIPEGYSVSREKKERFSLILESASTNQTSMYLCASSLTGSWNTEAFFGQGTRLTVV.